The TCR beta chain described here comes from a study of cytomegalovirus exposure and HLA in healthy donors. Study-wide background: In terms of ancestry, the Caucasian-associated cluster contained about four fifths of the approximately 430 genotyped donors. Study-wide results and limits: A later analysis revealed that TCR association rates differed between HLA loci, peaking at DRB1 and bottoming out at HLA-C. An Asian-associated ancestry cluster reportedly showed fewer N-insertions than the approximately 620-donor mean in a later analysis. Common viral pathogens seemed, in a later analysis, to connect with several of the most significant clusters.

The CDR3 totals 15 residues. The germline V gene has CDR1 MNHNS and CDR2 SASEGT. V was cut by 3 bases and J by 4 bases, with 12 bases left in between. Notes on this clone: What it binds is not known.

Primers: 60 Vbeta forward and 13 Jbeta reverse. Some clones are missing from TCRdb's copy, which holds only in-frame ones; the method was immunoSEQ multiplex PCR. Counted here are roughly 200,000 clones, 75% to 85% occurring once; the ten biggest clones make up over 1.5%. Sequencing input: PBMCs. The rearrangement uses TRBV6-1 and TRBJ1-4; D is uncertain. The TCR originated in a girl between 10 and 17 years old in good health and CMV-seropositive. CDR3 in amino acids: CASSDRKGVNEKLFF. The DNA for the CDR3 is TGTGCCAGCAGTGATCGTAAGGGAGTTAATGAAAAACTGTTTTTT.